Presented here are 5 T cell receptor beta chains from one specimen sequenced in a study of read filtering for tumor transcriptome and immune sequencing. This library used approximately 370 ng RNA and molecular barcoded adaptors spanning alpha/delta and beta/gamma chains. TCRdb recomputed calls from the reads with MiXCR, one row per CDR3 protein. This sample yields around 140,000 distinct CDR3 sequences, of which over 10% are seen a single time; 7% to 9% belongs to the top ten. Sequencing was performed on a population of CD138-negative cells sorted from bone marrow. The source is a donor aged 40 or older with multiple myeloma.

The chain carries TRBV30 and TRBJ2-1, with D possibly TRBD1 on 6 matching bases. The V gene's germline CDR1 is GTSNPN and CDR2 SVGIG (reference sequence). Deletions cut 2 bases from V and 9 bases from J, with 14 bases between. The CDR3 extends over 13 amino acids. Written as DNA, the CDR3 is TGTGCCTGGAGTTCCCCAGGGGCCCTTGAGCAGTTCTTC. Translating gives CAWSSPGALEQFF.

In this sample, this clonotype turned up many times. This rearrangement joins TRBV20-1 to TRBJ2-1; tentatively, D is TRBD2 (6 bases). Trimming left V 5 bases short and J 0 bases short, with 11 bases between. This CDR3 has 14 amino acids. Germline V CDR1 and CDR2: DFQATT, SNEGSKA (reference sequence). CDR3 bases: TGCAGTGCTCCCCGGGACTCCTCCTACAATGAGCAGTTCTTC. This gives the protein CSAPRDSSYNEQFF.

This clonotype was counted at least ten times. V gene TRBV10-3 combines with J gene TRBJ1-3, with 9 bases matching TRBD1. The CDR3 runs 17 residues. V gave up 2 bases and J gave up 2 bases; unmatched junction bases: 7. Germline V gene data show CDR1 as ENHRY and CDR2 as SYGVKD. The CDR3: CAISETYRTGAGNTIYF. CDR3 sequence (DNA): TGTGCCATCAGTGAGACGTACAGGACAGGGGCTGGAAACACCATATATTTT.

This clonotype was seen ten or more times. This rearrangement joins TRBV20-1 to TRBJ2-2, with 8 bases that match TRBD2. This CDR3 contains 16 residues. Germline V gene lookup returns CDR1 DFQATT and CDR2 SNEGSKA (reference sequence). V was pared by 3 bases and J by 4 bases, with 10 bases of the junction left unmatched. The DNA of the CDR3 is TGCAGTGCTAGGCCCCGGGCTAGCGGGCTCACCGGGGAGCTGTTTTTT. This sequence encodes CSARPRASGLTGELFF.

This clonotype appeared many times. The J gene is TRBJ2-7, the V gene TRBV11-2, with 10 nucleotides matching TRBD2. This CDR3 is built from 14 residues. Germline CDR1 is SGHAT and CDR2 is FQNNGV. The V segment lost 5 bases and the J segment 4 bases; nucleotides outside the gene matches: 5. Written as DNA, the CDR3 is TGTGCCAGCAGCCCAGCGGGAGGGTTGTACGAGCAGTACTTC. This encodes CASSPAGGLYEQYF.